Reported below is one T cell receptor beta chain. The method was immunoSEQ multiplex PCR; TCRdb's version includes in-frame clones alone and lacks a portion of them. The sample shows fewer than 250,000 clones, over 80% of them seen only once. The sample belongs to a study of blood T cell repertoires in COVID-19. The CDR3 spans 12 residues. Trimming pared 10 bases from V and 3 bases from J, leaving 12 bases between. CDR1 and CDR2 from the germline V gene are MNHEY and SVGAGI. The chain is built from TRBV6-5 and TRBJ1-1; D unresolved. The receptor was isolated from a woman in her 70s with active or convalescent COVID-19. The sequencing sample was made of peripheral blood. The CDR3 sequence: CAIMRSYTEAFF. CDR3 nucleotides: TGTGCCATCATGAGGAGTTACACTGAAGCTTTCTTT.